Below, one T cell receptor beta chain is given with its context. These data are taken from a study of blood T cell repertoires in COVID-19. Study overall: There were acute and convalescent COVID-19 samples, and they came from the United States, Italy and Spain.

CDR1 LNHDA and CDR2 SQIVND come from the germline V gene (reference sequence). J lost 6 bases, V lost 3 bases, and 9 bases had no gene match. The CDR3 totals 15 residues. Repertoires were generated with immunoSEQ multiplex PCR, while TCRdb's copy carries only in-frame clones and drops some. The sample includes fewer than 250,000 clones, 80% to 90% of them seen just once. The TCR originated in a woman aged 45-59 years with acute or convalescent COVID-19. Sequenced: peripheral blood. The chain couples TRBV19 to TRBJ2-7, with 9 bases fitting TRBD1. In DNA form, the CDR3 reads TGTGCCAGTAGTATTACATGGGACAGGGCACCCGAGCAGTACTTC. This gives the protein CASSITWDRAPEQYF.